What follows is one T cell receptor beta chain and its context. The entry originates in a study of cytomegalovirus exposure and HLA in healthy donors. PCR primers comprised 60 Vbeta and 13 Jbeta primers. The protocol was immunoSEQ multiplex PCR, while the TCRdb copy is restricted to in-frame clones and leaves out a portion. The data hold under 130,000 clones, with around 78% observed a single time. CDR1 is GTSNPN, CDR2 SVGIG, per germline (reference sequence). V gave up 0 bases and J gave up 7 bases; unmatched junction bases: 8. This CDR3 is built from 15 residues. The specimen sequenced was PBMCs. The rearrangement links TRBV30 to TRBJ2-7, with 11 bases fitting TRBD1. The clonotype was recovered from a male donor in good health and CMV-seronegative. This chain's CDR3 is CAWSVGDRGRDEQYF. CDR3 nucleotide sequence: TGTGCCTGGAGTGTCGGGGACAGGGGGAGAGATGAGCAGTACTTC.